This passage covers 16 T cell receptor beta chains from one sample sequenced in a study of post-analysis software for immune sequencing data. Findings and caveats of the study: Controls showed lower frequencies than patients for roughly 5 TRBV segments, and TRBV5-6, TRBV5-1 and TRBV20-1 were among these.

Their recognized antigens are unknown. Unique molecular identifiers tagged the TCR beta cDNA libraries. From the PCR reads, TCRdb called clonotypes with MiXCR, one entry per CDR3 protein. The table lists about 760,000 distinct CDR3 sequences, approximately 30% of them singletons, with approximately 0.6% in the top ten. Sequenced material: blood. These receptors were obtained from a girl under 18 with multiple sclerosis.

The V gene is TRBV11-3, the J gene TRBJ2-1; no firm D call. Deletions cut 3 bases from V and 4 bases from J, with 10 bases between. Per germline, CDR1 SGHNT and CDR2 YENEEA. This CDR3 region has 14 residues. CDR3 in amino acids: CASSLDADYNEQFF. The CDR3 nucleotides are TGTGCCAGCAGCTTGGATGCCGATTACAATGAGCAGTTCTTC.

The J gene is TRBJ1-2, the V gene TRBV20-1; weak D call: TRBD1 (6 bases). Trimming removed 0 bases at V and 8 bases at J, with 13 bases between. Germline V lookup: CDR1 DFQATT, CDR2 SNEGSKA (reference sequence). The CDR3 length is 13 residues. CDR3 nucleotide sequence: TGCAGTGCTAGAGAGTCCACAGGGACCGGCTACACCTTC. The encoded protein is CSARESTGTGYTF.

This sequence joins TRBV27 and TRBJ2-4, with 7 bases that match TRBD1. The germline V gene has CDR1 MNHEY and CDR2 SMNVEV (reference sequence). The CDR3 has 16 residues. V was pared by 8 bases and J by 13 bases, with 23 bases of the junction left unmatched. The CDR3: CASSLTPLGQNYVQYF. CDR3 in DNA: TGTGCCAGCTCACTCACACCACTGGGACAGAACTACGTGCAGTACTTC.

The gene calls are TRBV7-2 and TRBJ2-7; D is perhaps TRBD1 or TRBD2 (5 bases each). CDR1 and CDR2 from the germline V gene are SGHTA and FQGNSA. The CDR3 loop spans 14 amino acids. Between the trimmed V and J ends, which lost 4 bases and 2 bases, there was a span of 12 bases. CDR3 residues: CASSSPTGPYEQYF. The DNA for the CDR3 is TGTGCCAGCAGCTCCCCTACGGGGCCCTACGAGCAGTACTTC.

This clonotype has just a few counts. The chain couples TRBV4-1 to TRBJ2-1; weak D call: TRBD2 (5 bases). V was cut by 0 bases and J by 9 bases, with 12 bases left in between. Per the germline V gene, CDR1 is MGHRA and CDR2 is YSYEKL. The CDR3 sequence is 14 residues long. The CDR3 region is CASSQDSNRGEQFF. Written as DNA, the CDR3 is TGCGCCAGCAGCCAAGATAGTAATCGGGGTGAGCAGTTCTTC.

This clonotype was counted once. This chain joins TRBV7-2 and TRBJ2-7; the D gene could be TRBD1 or TRBD2 (5 bases each). From germline, CDR1 is SGHTA and CDR2 FQGNSA. The germline V and J ends were trimmed by 1 base and 2 bases, with 12 bases remaining between them. The CDR3 is made up of 15 amino acids. CDR3 in amino acids: CASSLGWDGTYEQYF. For the CDR3, the DNA is TGTGCCAGCAGCTTAGGCTGGGACGGGACCTACGAGCAGTACTTC. Supplemented by reference TRBV7-2 and TRBJ2-7, the full variable domain reads GAGVSQSPSNKVTEKGKDVELRCDPISGHTALYWYRQSLGQGLEFLIYFQGNSAPDKSGLPSDRFSAERTGGSVSTLTIQRTQQEDSAVYLCASSLGWDGTYEQYFGPGTRLTVT.

This clonotype has only a few counts. The rearrangement links TRBV5-6 to TRBJ2-2; TRBD1 agrees at 12 bases. V shed 5 bases and J 6 bases; nucleotides not matched to a gene: 8. CDR3 length equals 16 residues. The germline CDR1 and CDR2 sequences are SGHDT and YYEEEE. The CDR3 is CASSLPGQGASGELFF. The DNA of the CDR3 is TGTGCCAGCAGTTTGCCGGGACAGGGGGCTTCCGGGGAGCTGTTTTTT.

A remark on this clonotype: It may be a read error: a sequence one base away is much more abundant. The chain carries TRBV2 and TRBJ2-3; perhaps TRBD1 as D (6 bases). CDR1 and CDR2 (germline): SNHLY, FYNNEI. CDR3 length equals 16 residues. CDR3 region: CASREAQGLNTDTQYF. Written as DNA, the CDR3 is TGTGCCAGCAGGGAAGCGCAGGGGTTGAACACAGATACGCAGTATTTT.

The rearrangement uses TRBV10-3 and TRBJ2-7, with 7 bases matching TRBD2. CDR1 ENHRY and CDR2 SYGVKD come from the germline V gene. The length of the CDR3 is 14 residues. V shed 8 bases, J shed 4 bases, and the junction held 11 bases outside the gene matches. CDR3 in DNA: TGTGCCATCGGGTCTGCGGGAGTGTTATACGAGCAGTACTTC. Residues: CAIGSAGVLYEQYF.

This clonotype was recorded at least ten times. J is TRBJ2-5 and V is TRBV29-1; a possible D gene is TRBD1 (5 bases). From germline, CDR1 is SQVTM and CDR2 ANQGSEA. The V gene lost 4 bases and the J gene lost 1 base, with 7 bases spanning the gap. The length of the CDR3 is 12 residues. The CDR3 DNA reads TGCAGCGTTGGACAGCTCCAAGAGACCCAGTACTTC. Encoded protein: CSVGQLQETQYF.

The gene calls are TRBV9 and TRBJ2-1, with D perhaps matching TRBD1 or TRBD2 (5 bases each). CDR1 and CDR2 (germline): SGDLS, YYNGEE. Trimming removed 4 bases at V and 1 base at J, with 15 bases between. This CDR3 has 16 amino acids. CDR3 region: CASSPQQGVSYNEQFF. CDR3 bases: TGTGCCAGCAGCCCCCAGCAGGGAGTGTCCTACAATGAGCAGTTCTTC.

This clonotype was detected ten times or more. The rearrangement links TRBV5-1 to TRBJ2-2; D possibly corresponds to TRBD2 (6 bases). Between the trimmed V and J ends, which lost 0 bases and 1 base, there was a span of 7 bases. The CDR3 has 15 amino acids. Germline V gene data show CDR1 as SGHRS and CDR2 as YFSETQ. CDR3 sequence: CASSLVGGNTGELFF. As DNA, the CDR3 is TGCGCCAGCAGCTTGGTCGGGGGGAACACCGGGGAGCTGTTTTTT.

This clonotype was detected a few times. The chain carries TRBV24-1 and TRBJ2-7, with 9 bases lining up with TRBD1. V shed 9 bases and J 7 bases; nucleotides not matched to a gene: 6. This CDR3 has 12 residues. CDR1 and CDR2 (germline): KGHDR, SFDVKD. The CDR3 DNA follows: TGTGCCACCGGGACAGGGAGGGGAGAGCAGTACTTC. This encodes CATGTGRGEQYF.

The V gene is TRBV2, the J gene TRBJ2-5, with D perhaps matching TRBD1 (6 bases). The germline V and J ends were trimmed by 6 bases and 2 bases, with 13 bases remaining between them. This CDR3 region has 14 residues. Germline values: CDR1 SNHLY, CDR2 FYNNEI. CDR3 bases: TGTGCCAGCAGAGAAACAGGGATACAAGAGACCCAGTACTTC. The encoded protein is CASRETGIQETQYF.

This clonotype has a handful of counts. V gene TRBV11-2 combines with J gene TRBJ2-3; TRBD1 aligns across 7 bases. Germline lookup yields CDR1 SGHAT and CDR2 FQNNGV. The CDR3 loop spans 15 amino acids. With 3 bases clipped from V and 3 bases from J, the junction kept 6 bases outside the gene matches. The CDR3 DNA follows: TGTGCCAGCAGCTTGACAGGGCGGACGACAGATACGCAGTATTTT. It codes for CASSLTGRTTDTQYF.

A few counts support this clonotype. V usage is TRBV25-1 and J usage is TRBJ2-5; 7 positions agree with TRBD1. This CDR3 spans 15 amino acids. The junction had 11 bases not matched to a gene; V was cut back by 8 bases and J by 2 bases. Germline loops: CDR1 MGHDK, CDR2 SYGVNS. The CDR3 DNA reads TGTGCCAGCTCCCGGACAGGCCCCGCTCAAGAGACCCAGTACTTC. Translated: CASSRTGPAQETQYF. The full variable domain, completed using reference TRBV25-1 and TRBJ2-5, is EADIYQTPRYLVIGTGKKITLECSQTMGHDKMYWYQQDPGMELHLIHYSYGVNSTEKGDLSSESTVSRIRTEHFPLTLESARPSHTSQYLCASSRTGPAQETQYFGPGTRLLVL.